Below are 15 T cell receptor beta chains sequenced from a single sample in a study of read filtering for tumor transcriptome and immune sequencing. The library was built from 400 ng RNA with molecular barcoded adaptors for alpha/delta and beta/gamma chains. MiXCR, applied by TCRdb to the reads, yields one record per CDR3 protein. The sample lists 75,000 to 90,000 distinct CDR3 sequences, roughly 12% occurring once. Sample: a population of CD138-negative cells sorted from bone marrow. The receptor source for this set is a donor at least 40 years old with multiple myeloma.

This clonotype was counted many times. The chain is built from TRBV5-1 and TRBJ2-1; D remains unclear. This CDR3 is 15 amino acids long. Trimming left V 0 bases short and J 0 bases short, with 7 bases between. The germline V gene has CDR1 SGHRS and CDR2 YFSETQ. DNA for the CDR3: TGCGCCAGCAGCTTGGCTTCCAGCTCCTACAATGAGCAGTTCTTC. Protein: CASSLASSSYNEQFF.

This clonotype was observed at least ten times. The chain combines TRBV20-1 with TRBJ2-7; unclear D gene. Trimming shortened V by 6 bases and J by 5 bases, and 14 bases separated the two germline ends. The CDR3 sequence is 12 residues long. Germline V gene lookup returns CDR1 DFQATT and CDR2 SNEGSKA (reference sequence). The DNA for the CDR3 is TGCAGTGCCCCCCCGGGTGCACACGAGCAGTACTTC. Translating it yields CSAPPGAHEQYF.

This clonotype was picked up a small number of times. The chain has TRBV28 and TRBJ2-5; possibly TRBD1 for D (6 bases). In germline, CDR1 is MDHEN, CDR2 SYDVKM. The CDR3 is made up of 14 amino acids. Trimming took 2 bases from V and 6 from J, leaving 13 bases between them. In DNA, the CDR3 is TGTGCCAGCAGTTTAATCACAGGGCTGAAGACCCAGTACTTC. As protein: CASSLITGLKTQYF.

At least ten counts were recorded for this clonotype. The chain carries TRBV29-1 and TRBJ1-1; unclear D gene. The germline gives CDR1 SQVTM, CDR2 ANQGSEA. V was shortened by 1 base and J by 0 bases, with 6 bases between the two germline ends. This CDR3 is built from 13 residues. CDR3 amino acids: CSVEVVLNTEAFF. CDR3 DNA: TGCAGCGTTGAAGTGGTGTTGAACACTGAAGCTTTCTTT.

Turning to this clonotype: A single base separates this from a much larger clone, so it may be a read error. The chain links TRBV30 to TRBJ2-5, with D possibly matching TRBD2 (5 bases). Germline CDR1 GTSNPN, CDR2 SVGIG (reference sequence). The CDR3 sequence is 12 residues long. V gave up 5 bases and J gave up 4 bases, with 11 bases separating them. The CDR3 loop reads CAWGPGGETQYF. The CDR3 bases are TGTGCCTGGGGGCCCGGAGGAGAGACCCAGTACTTC.

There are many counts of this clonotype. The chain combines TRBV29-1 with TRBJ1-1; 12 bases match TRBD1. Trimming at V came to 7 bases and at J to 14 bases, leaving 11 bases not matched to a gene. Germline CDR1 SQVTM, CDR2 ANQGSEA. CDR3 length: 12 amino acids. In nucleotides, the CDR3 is TGCAGCGCTGGGGGGACAGGGGGCCCTCTGTTCTTT. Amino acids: CSAGGTGGPLFF.

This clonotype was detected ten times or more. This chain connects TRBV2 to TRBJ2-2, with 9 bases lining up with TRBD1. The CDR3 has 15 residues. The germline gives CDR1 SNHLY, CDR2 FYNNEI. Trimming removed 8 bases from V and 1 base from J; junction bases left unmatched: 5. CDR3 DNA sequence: TGTGCCAGCGAACCGGGACAGGGGAACACCGGGGAGCTGTTTTTT. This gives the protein CASEPGQGNTGELFF. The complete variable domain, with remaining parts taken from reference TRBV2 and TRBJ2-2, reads EPEVTQTPSHQVTQMGQEVILRCVPISNHLYFYWYRQILGQKVEFLVSFYNNEISEKSEIFDDQFSVERPDGSNFTLKIRSTKLEDSAMYFCASEPGQGNTGELFFGEGSRLTVL.

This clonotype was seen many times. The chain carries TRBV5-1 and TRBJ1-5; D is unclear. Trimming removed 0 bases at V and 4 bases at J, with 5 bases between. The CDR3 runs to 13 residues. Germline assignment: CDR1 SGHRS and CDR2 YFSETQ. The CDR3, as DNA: TGCGCCAGCAGCTTGGCGGAGAATCAGCCCCAGCATTTT. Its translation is CASSLAENQPQHF.

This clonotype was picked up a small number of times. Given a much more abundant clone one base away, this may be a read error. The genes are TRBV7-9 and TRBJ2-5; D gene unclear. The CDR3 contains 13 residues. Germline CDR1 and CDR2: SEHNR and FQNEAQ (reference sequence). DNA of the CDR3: TGTGCCAGCAGCTTAGATCTAGGAGAGACCCTGTACTTC. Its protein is CASSLDLGETLYF.

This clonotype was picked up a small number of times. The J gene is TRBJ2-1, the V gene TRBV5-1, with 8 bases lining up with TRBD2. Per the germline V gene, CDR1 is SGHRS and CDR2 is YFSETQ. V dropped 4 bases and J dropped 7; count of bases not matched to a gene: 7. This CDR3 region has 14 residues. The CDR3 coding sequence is TGCGCCAGCAGCCCAGCCAAGCGGGAGAATGAGCAGTTCTTC. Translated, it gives CASSPAKRENEQFF.

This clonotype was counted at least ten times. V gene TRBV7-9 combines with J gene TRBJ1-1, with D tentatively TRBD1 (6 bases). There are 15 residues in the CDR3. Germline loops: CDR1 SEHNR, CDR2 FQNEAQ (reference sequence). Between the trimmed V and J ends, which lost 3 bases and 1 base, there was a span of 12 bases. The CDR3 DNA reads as TGTGCCAGCAGCTTGATGGGGGCCGGGAACACTGAAGCTTTCTTT. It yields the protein CASSLMGAGNTEAFF.

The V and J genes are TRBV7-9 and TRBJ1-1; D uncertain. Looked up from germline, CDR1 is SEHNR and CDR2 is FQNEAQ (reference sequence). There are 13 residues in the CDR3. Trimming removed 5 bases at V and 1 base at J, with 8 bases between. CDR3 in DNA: TGTGCCAGCAGCCCAGTATCGAACACTGAAGCTTTCTTT. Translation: CASSPVSNTEAFF.

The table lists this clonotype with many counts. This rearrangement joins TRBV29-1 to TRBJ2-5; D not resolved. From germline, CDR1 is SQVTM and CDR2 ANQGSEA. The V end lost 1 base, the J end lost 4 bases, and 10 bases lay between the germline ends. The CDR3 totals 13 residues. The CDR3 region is CSVEGSGIETQYF. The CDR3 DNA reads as TGCAGCGTTGAAGGATCCGGAATAGAGACCCAGTACTTC.

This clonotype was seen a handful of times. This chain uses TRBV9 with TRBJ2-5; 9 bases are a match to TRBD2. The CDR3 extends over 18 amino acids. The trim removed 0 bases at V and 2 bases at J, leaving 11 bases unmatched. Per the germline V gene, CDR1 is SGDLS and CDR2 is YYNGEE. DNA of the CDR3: TGTGCCAGCAGCGTAGGGGCTGCTAGCGGGACCTTACAAGAGACCCAGTACTTC. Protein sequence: CASSVGAASGTLQETQYF.

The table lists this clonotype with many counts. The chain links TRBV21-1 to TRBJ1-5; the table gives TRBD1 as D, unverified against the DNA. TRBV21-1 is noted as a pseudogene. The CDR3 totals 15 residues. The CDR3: CASSPTGLRRQPQHF. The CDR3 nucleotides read TGTGCCAGCAGCCCAACAGGGCTGCGACGGCAGCCCCAGCATTTT.